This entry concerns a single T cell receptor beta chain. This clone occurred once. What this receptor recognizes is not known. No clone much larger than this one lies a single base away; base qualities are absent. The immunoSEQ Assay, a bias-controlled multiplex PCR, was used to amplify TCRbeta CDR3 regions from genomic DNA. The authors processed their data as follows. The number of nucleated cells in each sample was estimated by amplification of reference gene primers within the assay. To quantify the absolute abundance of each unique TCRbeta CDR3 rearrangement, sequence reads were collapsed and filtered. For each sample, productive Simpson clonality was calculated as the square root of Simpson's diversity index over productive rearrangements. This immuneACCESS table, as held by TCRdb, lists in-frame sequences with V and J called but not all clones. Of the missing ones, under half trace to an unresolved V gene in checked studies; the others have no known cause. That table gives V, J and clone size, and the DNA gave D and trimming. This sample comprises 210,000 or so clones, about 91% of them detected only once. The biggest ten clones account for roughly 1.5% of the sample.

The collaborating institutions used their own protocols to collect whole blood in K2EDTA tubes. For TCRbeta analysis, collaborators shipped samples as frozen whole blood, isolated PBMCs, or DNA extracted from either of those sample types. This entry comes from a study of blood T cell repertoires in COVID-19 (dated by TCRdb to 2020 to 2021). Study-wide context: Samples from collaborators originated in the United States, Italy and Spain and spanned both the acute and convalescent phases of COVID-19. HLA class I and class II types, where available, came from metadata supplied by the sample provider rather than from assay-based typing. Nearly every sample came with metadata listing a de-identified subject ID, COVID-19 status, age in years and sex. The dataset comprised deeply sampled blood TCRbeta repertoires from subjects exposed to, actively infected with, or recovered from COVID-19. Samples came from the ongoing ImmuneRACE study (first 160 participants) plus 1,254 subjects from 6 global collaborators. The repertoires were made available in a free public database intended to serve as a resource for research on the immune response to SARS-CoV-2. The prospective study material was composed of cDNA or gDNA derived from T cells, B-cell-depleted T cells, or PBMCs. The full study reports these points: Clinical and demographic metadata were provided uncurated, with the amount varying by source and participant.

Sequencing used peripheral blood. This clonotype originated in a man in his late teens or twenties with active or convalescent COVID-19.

The CDR3 sequence is CSVGEVDRMARPYEQYF. The DNA sequence is as follows: TGCAGCGTTGGTGAGGTAGACAGGATGGCACGACCCTACGAGCAGTACTTC. Recombination joined TRBV29-1 with TRBJ2-7; TRBD1 is a weak D gene call, 6 bases matching. There are 17 amino acids in the CDR3, from cysteine to phenylalanine inclusive. The read is trimmed to its CDR3 DNA, 51 bases read in frame from base 1. Deletion took 4 bases off V and 2 bases off J, with a span of 24 bases between the germline ends. The germline V gene gives CDR1 as SQVTM and CDR2 as ANQGSEA.